The rows below give T cell receptor beta chains drawn from one sample of a study of beta chain features in type 1 diabetes. Generated by immunoSEQ multiplex PCR, the TCRdb table keeps only in-frame clones and is missing some. This sample carries 680,000 or so clones, roughly a sixth of them seen once, and the ten largest clones take roughly 0.098%. Sample: naive CD4+ T cells from blood. These receptors all come from a man aged 18 to 29 in good health. Both conserved end residues are part of each CDR3. The order of the fields is CDR3 protein, D gene, clone size, V gene, J gene. The D gene is left open where the match is weak. Only some rows state a clone size, as once, few, many or a class for expanded clones.

CASSQVEGGSEQYF	TRBD2	.	TRBV4-3	TRBJ2-7
CASSTFMGRDTEAFF	.	few	TRBV5-6	TRBJ1-1
CASRPQGIYTDTQYF	.	.	TRBV7-2	TRBJ2-3
CASSSSPLAPGVRQPQHF	.	few	TRBV13	TRBJ1-5
CASKYTVVGSPLHF	.	.	TRBV2	TRBJ1-6
CASSIVLQRNTGELFF	.	.	TRBV19	TRBJ2-2
CASSSQTGVEQYF	TRBD1	few	TRBV7-7	TRBJ2-7
CASSEIRSRGSGANVLTF	.	.	TRBV6-1	TRBJ2-6
CASSLDSLYEQYF	.	.	TRBV28	TRBJ2-7
CAWSVGDSPHIKFLSGANVLTF	TRBD1	.	TRBV30	TRBJ2-6
CASSWTTGEETQYF	TRBD1	.	TRBV9	TRBJ2-5
CASSLGTGGPLSYEQYF	TRBD1	few	TRBV7-9	TRBJ2-7
CASSVREGSQETQYF	TRBD2	few	TRBV9	TRBJ2-5
CASSVAGFRDYEQYF	.	few	TRBV9	TRBJ2-7
CASSATAGTASYRETQYF	TRBD1	few	TRBV9	TRBJ2-5
CASSLVAGNGYTF	.	.	TRBV5-1	TRBJ1-2
CASSEGQGSHTEAFF	TRBD1	.	TRBV9	TRBJ1-1
CSVTRGFNYGYTF	.	few	TRBV29-1	TRBJ1-2
CASSDARRGSLTYEQYF	.	few	TRBV7-6	TRBJ2-7
CASSPGGGNYEQYF	TRBD2	.	TRBV7-3	TRBJ2-7
CASSFTRGTNEQFF	TRBD2	few	TRBV5-4	TRBJ2-1
CASSSGKTGSYNEQFF	TRBD1	.	TRBV5-1	TRBJ2-1
CASSLASGGRYNEQFF	TRBD2	few	TRBV28	TRBJ2-1
CASSPGTGIVSEQFF	TRBD1	few	TRBV7-9	TRBJ2-1